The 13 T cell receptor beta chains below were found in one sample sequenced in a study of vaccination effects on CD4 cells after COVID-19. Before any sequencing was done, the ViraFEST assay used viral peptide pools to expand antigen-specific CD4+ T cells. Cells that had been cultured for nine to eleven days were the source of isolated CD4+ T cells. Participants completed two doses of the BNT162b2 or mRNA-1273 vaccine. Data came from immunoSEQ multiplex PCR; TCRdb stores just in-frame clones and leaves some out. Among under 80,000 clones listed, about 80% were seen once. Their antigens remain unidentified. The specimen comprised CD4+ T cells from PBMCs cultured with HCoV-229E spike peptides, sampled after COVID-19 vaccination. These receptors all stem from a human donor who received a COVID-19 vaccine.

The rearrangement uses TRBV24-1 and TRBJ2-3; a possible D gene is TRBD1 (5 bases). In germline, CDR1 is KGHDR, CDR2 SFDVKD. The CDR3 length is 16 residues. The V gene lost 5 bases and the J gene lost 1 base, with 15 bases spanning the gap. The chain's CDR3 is CATSAIAQEGTDTQYF. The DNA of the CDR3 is TGTGCCACCAGTGCCATAGCACAGGAAGGCACAGATACGCAGTATTTT.

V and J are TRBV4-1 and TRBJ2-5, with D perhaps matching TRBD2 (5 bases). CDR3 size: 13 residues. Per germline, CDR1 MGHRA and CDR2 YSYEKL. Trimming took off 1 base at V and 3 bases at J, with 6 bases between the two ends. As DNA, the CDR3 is TGCGCCAGCAGCCAAGGAGGGAAAGAGACCCAGTACTTC. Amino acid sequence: CASSQGGKETQYF.

For the CDR3, the DNA is TGTGCCTGGAGTAGGGGTCTGTCTGGGGCCAACGTCCTGACTTTC. This translates into CAWSRGLSGANVLTF. The chain joins TRBV30 to TRBJ2-6; TRBD1 is a possible D gene (5 bases). Trimming took off 2 bases at V and 1 base at J, with 9 bases between the two ends. This CDR3 has 15 amino acids. CDR1 and CDR2 from the germline V gene are GTSNPN and SVGIG (reference sequence).

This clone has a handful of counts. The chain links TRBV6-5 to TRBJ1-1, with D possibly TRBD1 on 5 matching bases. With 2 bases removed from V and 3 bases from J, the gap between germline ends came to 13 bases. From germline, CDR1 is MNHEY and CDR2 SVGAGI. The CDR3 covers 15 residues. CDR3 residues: CASSYQGTWDTEAFF. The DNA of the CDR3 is TGTGCCAGCAGTTACCAAGGGACCTGGGACACTGAAGCTTTCTTT.

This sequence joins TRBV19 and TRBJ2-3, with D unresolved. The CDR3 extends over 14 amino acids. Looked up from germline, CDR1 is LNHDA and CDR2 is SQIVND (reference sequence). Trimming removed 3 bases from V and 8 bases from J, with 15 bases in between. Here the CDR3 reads CASSMGGEAPTQYF. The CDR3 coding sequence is TGTGCCAGTAGTATGGGTGGTGAGGCTCCTACGCAGTATTTT.

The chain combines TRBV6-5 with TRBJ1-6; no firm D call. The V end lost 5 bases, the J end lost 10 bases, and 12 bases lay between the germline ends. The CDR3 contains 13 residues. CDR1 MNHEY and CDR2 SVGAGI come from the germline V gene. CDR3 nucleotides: TGTGCCAGCAGTCCCCCCATTGGATCACCCCTCCACTTT. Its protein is CASSPPIGSPLHF.

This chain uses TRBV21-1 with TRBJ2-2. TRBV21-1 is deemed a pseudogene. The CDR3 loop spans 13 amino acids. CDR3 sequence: CASSPGYTGELFF. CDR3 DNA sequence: TGTGCCAGCAGCCCGGGCTACACCGGGGAGCTGTTTTTT.

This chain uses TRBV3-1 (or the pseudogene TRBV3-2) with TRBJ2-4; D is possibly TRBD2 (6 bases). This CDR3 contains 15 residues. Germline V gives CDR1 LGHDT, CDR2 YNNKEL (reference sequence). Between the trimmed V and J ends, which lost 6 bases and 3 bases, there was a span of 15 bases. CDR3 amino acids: CASSALQGGKNIQYF. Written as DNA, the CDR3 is TGTGCCAGCAGTGCACTTCAGGGAGGCAAAAACATTCAGTACTTC.

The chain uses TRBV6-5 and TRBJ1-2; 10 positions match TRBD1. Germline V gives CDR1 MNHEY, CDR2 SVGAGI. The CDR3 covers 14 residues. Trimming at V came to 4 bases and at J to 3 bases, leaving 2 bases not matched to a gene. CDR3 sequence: CASSSGTGDYGYTF. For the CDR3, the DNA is TGTGCCAGCAGTTCCGGGACAGGGGACTATGGCTACACCTTC.

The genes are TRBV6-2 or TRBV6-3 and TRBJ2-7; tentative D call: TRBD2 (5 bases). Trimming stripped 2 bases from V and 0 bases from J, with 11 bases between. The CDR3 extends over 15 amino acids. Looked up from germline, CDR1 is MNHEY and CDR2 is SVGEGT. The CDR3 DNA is TGTGCCAGCAGTTACAAGGGAAGCGGCTCCTACGAGCAGTACGTC. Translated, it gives CASSYKGSGSYEQYV.

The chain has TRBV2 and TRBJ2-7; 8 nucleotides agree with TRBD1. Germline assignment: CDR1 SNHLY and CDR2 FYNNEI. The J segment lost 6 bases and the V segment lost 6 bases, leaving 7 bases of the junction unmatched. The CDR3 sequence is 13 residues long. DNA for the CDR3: TGTGCCAGCAGCGCGGACAGGGAGGCCGAGCAGTACGTC. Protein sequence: CASSADREAEQYV.

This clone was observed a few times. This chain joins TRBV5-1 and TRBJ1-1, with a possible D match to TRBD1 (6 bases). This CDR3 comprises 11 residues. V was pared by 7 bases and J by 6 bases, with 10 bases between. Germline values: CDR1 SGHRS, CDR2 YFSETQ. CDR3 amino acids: CASLQGPEAFF. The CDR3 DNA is TGCGCCAGCCTTCAGGGGCCTGAAGCTTTCTTT.

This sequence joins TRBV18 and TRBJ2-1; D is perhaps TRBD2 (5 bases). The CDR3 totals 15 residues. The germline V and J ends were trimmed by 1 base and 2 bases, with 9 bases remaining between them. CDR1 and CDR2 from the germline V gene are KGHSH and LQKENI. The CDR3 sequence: CASSPQSGTYNEQFF. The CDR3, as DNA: TGTGCCAGCTCACCACAGTCGGGGACCTACAATGAGCAGTTCTTC.